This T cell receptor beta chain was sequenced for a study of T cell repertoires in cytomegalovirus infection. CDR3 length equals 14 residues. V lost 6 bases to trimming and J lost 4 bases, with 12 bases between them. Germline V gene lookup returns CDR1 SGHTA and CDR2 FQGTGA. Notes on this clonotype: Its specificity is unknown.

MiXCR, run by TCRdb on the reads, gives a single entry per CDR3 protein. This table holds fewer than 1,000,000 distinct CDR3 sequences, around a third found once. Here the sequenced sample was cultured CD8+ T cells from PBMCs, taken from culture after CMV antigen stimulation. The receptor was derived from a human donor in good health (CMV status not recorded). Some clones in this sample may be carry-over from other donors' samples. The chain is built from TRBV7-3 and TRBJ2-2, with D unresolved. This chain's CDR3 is CASRLPGTTGELFF. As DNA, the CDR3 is TGTGCCAGCAGATTACCTGGAACCACCGGGGAGCTGTTTTTT.